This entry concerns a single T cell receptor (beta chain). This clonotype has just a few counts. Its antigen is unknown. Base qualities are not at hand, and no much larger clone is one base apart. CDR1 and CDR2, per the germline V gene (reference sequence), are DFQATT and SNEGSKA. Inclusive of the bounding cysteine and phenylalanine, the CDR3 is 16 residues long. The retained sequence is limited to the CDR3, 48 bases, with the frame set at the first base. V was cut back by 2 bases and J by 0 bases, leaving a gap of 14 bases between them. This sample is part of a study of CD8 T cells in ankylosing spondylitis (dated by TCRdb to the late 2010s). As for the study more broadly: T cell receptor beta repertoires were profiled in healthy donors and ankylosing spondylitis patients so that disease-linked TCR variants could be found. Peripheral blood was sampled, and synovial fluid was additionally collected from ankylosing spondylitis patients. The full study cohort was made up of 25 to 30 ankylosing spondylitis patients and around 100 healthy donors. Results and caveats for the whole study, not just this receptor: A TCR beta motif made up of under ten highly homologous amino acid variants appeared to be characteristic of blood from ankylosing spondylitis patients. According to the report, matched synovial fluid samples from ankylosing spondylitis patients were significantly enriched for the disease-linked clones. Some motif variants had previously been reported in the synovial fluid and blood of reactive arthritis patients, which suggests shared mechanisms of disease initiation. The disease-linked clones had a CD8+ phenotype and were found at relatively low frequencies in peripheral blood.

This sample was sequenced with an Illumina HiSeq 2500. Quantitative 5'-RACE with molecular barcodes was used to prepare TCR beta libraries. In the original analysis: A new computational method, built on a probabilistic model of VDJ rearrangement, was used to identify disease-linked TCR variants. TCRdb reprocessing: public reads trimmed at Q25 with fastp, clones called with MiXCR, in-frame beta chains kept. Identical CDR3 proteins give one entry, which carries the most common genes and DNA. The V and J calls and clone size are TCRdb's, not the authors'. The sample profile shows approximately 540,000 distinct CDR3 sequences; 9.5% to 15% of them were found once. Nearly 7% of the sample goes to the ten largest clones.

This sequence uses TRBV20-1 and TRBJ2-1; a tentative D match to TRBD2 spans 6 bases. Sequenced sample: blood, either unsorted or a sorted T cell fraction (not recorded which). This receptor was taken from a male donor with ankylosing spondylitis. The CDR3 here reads CSARSGGRDSYNEQFF. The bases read TGCAGTGCTAGATCTGGTGGGCGGGACTCCTACAATGAGCAGTTCTTC.